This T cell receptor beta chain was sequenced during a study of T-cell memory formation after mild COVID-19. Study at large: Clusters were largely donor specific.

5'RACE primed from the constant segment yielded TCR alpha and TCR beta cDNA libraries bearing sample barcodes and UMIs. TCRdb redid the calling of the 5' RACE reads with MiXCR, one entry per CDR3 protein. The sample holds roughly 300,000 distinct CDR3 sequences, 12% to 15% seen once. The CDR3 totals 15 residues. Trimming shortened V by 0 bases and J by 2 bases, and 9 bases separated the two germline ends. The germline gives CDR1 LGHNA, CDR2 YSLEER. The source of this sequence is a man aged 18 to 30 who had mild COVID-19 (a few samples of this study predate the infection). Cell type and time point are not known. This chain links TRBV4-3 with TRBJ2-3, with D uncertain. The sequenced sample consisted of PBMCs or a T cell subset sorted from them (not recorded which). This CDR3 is CASSQEAAVTDTQYF. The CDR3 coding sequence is TGCGCCAGCAGCCAAGAGGCTGCTGTCACAGATACGCAGTATTTT.